This T cell receptor beta chain was observed in a study of CD8 T cell repertoires and HIV-1 epitope variants. The wider study: T cells were stimulated with Twenty-five Gag and Nef peptides separately. Controls were a CMV, EBV and flu pool, Ebola AY9, and no peptide. Study results and limitations: Of 8 or 9 antigen-specific beta clonotypes, over 5 appeared to cross-react with escape variants.

TCR beta CDR3 was sequenced at survey depth on immunoSEQ. Using immunoSEQ multiplex PCR, the repertoire was profiled, and TCRdb retains in-frame clones only, with some absent. In the table there are about 5,600 clones, 50% to 75% of which are singletons. With regard to this clone: What it recognizes is unknown.

The ends were cut back, 4 bases at V and 7 bases at J, with 13 bases in the middle. This CDR3 comprises 13 residues. Germline lookup yields CDR1 SGHTA and CDR2 FQGTGA. The source of this sequence is a male donor with HIV. Sequencing was done on a sample of cultured CD8+ T cells derived from PBMCs. The chain uses TRBV7-3 and TRBJ1-1, with a weak D call TRBD1 (5 bases). The CDR3 here is CASSSNRQLEAFF. CDR3 sequence (DNA): TGTGCCAGCAGCTCCAACCGACAGCTTGAAGCTTTCTTT.